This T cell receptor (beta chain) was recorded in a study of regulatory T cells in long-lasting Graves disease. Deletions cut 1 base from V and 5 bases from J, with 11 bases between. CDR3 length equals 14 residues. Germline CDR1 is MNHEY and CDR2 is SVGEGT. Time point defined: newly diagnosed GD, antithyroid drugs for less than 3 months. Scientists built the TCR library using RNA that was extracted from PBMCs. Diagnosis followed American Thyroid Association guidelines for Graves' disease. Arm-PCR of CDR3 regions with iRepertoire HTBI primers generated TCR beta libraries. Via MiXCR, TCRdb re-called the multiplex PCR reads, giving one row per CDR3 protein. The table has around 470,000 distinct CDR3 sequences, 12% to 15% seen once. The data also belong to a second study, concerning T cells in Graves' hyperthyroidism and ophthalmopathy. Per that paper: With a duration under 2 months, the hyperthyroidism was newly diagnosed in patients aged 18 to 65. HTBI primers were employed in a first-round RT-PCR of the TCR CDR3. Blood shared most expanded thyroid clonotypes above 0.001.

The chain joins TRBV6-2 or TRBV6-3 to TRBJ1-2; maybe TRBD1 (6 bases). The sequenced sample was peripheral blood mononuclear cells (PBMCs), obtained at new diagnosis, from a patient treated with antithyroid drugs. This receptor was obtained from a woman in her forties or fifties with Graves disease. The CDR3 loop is CASSYFSGDYGYTF. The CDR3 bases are TGTGCCAGCAGTTACTTTTCAGGGGATTATGGCTACACCTTC.